This T cell receptor (beta chain) was found in a study of T cell clonality in common variable immunodeficiency. This clone was recorded at least ten times. A much larger clone lies a single base off, so this may be a read error. The read ends 3 residues shy of where the CDR3 ends; the end is completed using the germline J gene. Here immunoSEQ multiplex PCR was the method, and the copy in TCRdb shows in-frame clones only, minus some. The sample presents 40,000 or so clones, none singletons. This CDR3 is built from 17 residues. CDR1 is SGHRS and CDR2 is YFSETQ in the germline V gene. V is TRBV5-1 and J is TRBJ2-2, with D tentatively TRBD1 (5 bases). The sample was peripheral blood mononuclear cells. The receptor was derived from a person aged 18 to 75 in good health. Partial CDR3 DNA: TGCGCCAGCAGCTCGCCTCCAGGGATCTCGAACGCCGGGGAG. Translated: CASSSPPGISNAGE. From start to end, the CDR3 is CASSSPPGISNAGELFF. Filled out from reference TRBV5-1 and TRBJ2-2, the complete variable domain reads KAGVTQTPRYLIKTRGQQVTLSCSPISGHRSVSWYQQTPGQGLQFLFEYFSETQRNKGNFPGRFSGRQFSNSRSEMNVSTLELGDSALYLCASSSPPGISNAGELFFGEGSRLTVL.